Listed below are T cell receptor beta chains from one sample, sequenced in a study of CD8 T cells in Susac syndrome. TCRdb reprocessed the immunoSEQ multiplex PCR reads with MiXCR, giving one entry per CDR3 protein. Of roughly 75,000 distinct CDR3 sequences in the sample, approximately 93% are singletons; the top ten hold around 0.15%. The sample comprised CD4+ T cells from PBMCs. These receptors all stem from a human donor with Susac syndrome. Each CDR3 is given with its conserved first and last residue. A D gene is named only where the DNA matches it firmly. Clone size is not always given. Where it is, it says once, few, many or a class for expanded clones.

>.|TRBV18|TRBD2|TRBJ2-5
CASSPFSGANQETQYF
TGTGCCAGCTCACCATTTAGCGGGGCCAACCAAGAGACCCAGTACTTC
>.|TRBV28|TRBD2|TRBJ2-3
CASSRLAGANTDTQYF
TGTGCCAGCAGTAGACTAGCGGGGGCCAACACAGATACGCAGTATTTT
>.|TRBV5-1|.|TRBJ2-5
CASSNLETQYF
TGCGCCAGCAGCAACCTAGAGACCCAGTACTTC
>.|TRBV28|.|TRBJ1-2
CASSLGGPYGYTF
TGTGCCAGCAGTCTGGGAGGCCCCTATGGCTACACCTTC
>.|TRBV28|.|TRBJ2-7
CASSWGGFGQYF
TGTGCCAGCAGTTGGGGGGGCTTCGGGCAGTACTTC
>.|TRBV25-1|TRBD2|TRBJ2-5
CASSEWKLAGPQETQYF
TGTGCCAGCAGTGAATGGAAGCTAGCGGGGCCGCAAGAGACCCAGTACTTC
>.|TRBV5-4|.|TRBJ2-3
CASSLSTTITPSTDTQYF
TGTGCCAGCAGCTTGTCCACTACGATTACCCCAAGCACAGATACGCAGTATTTT
>.|TRBV12-3/TRBV12-4|.|TRBJ2-2
CASSFGVTGELFF
TGTGCCAGCAGTTTTGGAGTGACCGGGGAGCTGTTTTTT
>.|TRBV30|.|TRBJ1-1
CAWVIRRETEAFF
TGTGCCTGGGTAATTCGGCGGGAGACTGAAGCTTTCTTT
>.|TRBV30|.|TRBJ1-1
CAWQMWGKAFF
TGTGCCTGGCAAATGTGGGGAAAGGCTTTCTTT
>.|TRBV29-1|.|TRBJ1-2
CSVEEGVKDGYTF
TGCAGCGTTGAGGAAGGGGTGAAGGATGGCTACACCTTC
>.|TRBV28|TRBD1|TRBJ2-5
CASSTTGGSWETQYF
TGTGCCAGCAGTACCACAGGGGGCAGCTGGGAGACCCAGTACTTC
>.|TRBV6-5|TRBD1|TRBJ2-7
CASSYSTQGAAYEQYF
TGTGCCAGCAGTTACTCTACACAGGGGGCCGCCTACGAGCAGTACTTC
>.|TRBV29-1|.|TRBJ1-2
CSVEDLGGDIYGYTF
TGCAGCGTTGAAGATCTGGGGGGCGATATCTATGGCTACACCTTC
>.|TRBV7-9|.|TRBJ2-5
CASSFPSDETQYF
TGTGCCAGCAGCTTCCCCTCGGATGAGACCCAGTACTTC
>.|TRBV18|.|TRBJ1-5
CASNIQGGVQPQHF
TGTGCCAGCAACATCCAGGGAGGAGTTCAGCCCCAGCATTTT
>few|TRBV30|.|TRBJ2-7
CAWSVKGGIHEQYF
TGTGCCTGGAGTGTAAAGGGTGGAATCCACGAGCAGTACTTC
>.|TRBV28|TRBD1|TRBJ2-1
CASSPVVGGAYNEQFF
TGTGCCAGCAGTCCCGTGGTAGGGGGCGCCTACAATGAGCAGTTCTTC
>once|TRBV20-1|.|TRBJ2-5
CSARRDLETQYF
TGCAGTGCTAGACGGGACCTCGAGACCCAGTACTTC
>.|TRBV28|TRBD1|TRBJ1-2
CASRYLKNRGYSYGYTF
TGTGCCAGCAGGTACCTCAAGAACAGGGGATATAGCTATGGCTACACCTTC
>.|TRBV7-2|.|TRBJ1-1
CASTKLTGQGAEAFF
TGTGCCAGCACCAAACTTACAGGGCAAGGCGCTGAAGCTTTCTTT
>.|TRBV20-1|.|TRBJ1-1
CSASDRAVGAFF
TGCAGTGCTAGTGACCGAGCCGTCGGGGCTTTCTTT
>.|TRBV3-1|.|TRBJ1-3
CASSVRHHLHARNTIYF
TGTGCCAGCAGCGTCAGACATCATTTACACGCACGAAACACCATATATTTT
>.|TRBV3-1|.|TRBJ2-2
CASTHRALKGELFF
TGTGCCAGCACCCACCGGGCCCTGAAGGGCGAGCTGTTTTTT
>once|TRBV21-1|.|TRBJ2-3
CASSKYESTDTQYF
TGTGCCAGCAGCAAATATGAAAGCACAGATACGCAGTATTTT
>.|TRBV29-1|.|TRBJ1-3
CSVGTLSGNTIYF
TGCAGCGTTGGGACATTATCCGGAAACACCATATATTTT
>.|TRBV29-1|.|TRBJ2-3
CSAQEGYSTDTQYF
TGCAGCGCCCAAGAGGGATACAGCACAGATACGCAGTATTTT
>.|TRBV5-1|.|TRBJ1-5
CASSLSGGNQPQHF
TGCGCCAGCAGCTTGTCGGGTGGCAATCAGCCCCAGCATTTT
>.|TRBV20-1|.|TRBJ2-5
CSARDPRGAETQYF
TGCAGTGCTAGAGATCCCAGAGGGGCAGAGACCCAGTACTTC
>.|TRBV6-1|.|TRBJ1-4
CASTREGSLTNEKLFF
TGTGCCAGCACGAGGGAGGGGTCACTAACTAATGAAAAACTGTTTTTT
>.|TRBV5-1|.|TRBJ2-7
CASSLQVTAYEQYF
TGCGCCAGCAGCTTGCAGGTGACAGCCTACGAGCAGTACTTC
>once|TRBV18|.|TRBJ2-7
CASSPLGRDEQYF
TGTGCCAGCTCACCTCTGGGAAGGGACGAGCAGTACTTC
>.|TRBV12-3/TRBV12-4|.|TRBJ2-5
CASSFRRTEETQYF
TGTGCCAGCAGTTTTCGGAGGACCGAAGAGACCCAGTACTTC
>.|TRBV6-6|TRBD1|TRBJ1-5
CASSYRTGDSNQPQHF
TGTGCCAGCAGTTACAGGACAGGCGATAGCAATCAGCCCCAGCATTTT
>.|TRBV7-2|TRBD1|TRBJ2-5
CASSPDRGRIGTQYF
TGTGCCAGCAGCCCGGACAGGGGGCGGATTGGAACCCAGTACTTC
>.|TRBV20-1|TRBD1|TRBJ1-6
CSAWDRNSPLHF
TGCAGTGCATGGGACAGGAATTCACCCCTCCACTTT
>few|TRBV5-1|.|TRBJ2-7
CASRGAYEQYF
TGCGCCAGCAGGGGAGCGTACGAGCAGTACTTC
>.|TRBV2|.|TRBJ2-2
CASSEEAGPRVELFF
TGTGCCAGCAGTGAAGAGGCAGGGCCGCGGGTGGAGCTGTTTTTT
>.|TRBV28|.|TRBJ1-5
CASTPGGATLNQPQHF
TGTGCCAGCACCCCCGGGGGGGCCACACTAAATCAGCCCCAGCATTTT
>.|TRBV4-1|TRBD1|TRBJ1-2
CASSQQGDFFGYTF
TGCGCCAGCAGCCAACAGGGGGACTTCTTTGGCTACACCTTC
>.|TRBV7-2|.|TRBJ2-5
CASSTTGAWGETQYF
TGTGCCAGCAGCACCACGGGGGCCTGGGGAGAGACCCAGTACTTC
>.|TRBV30|.|TRBJ1-5
CAWSVWGSGNQPQHF
TGTGCCTGGAGTGTATGGGGCTCGGGCAATCAGCCCCAGCATTTT
>.|TRBV4-2|TRBD1|TRBJ2-5
CASSRDRGQETQYF
TGTGCCAGCAGCCGGGACAGGGGCCAAGAGACCCAGTACTTC
>once|TRBV6-4|.|TRBJ2-7
CARLTCREPYEQYF
TGTGCCAGATTAACGTGCCGGGAACCCTACGAGCAGTACTTC
>.|TRBV19|TRBD1|TRBJ1-2
CASTRDRADYGYTF
TGTGCCAGTACCCGGGACAGGGCAGACTATGGCTACACCTTC
>once|TRBV19|.|TRBJ2-4
CASSRDPTKNIQYF
TGTGCCAGTAGCCGTGACCCGACCAAAAACATTCAGTACTTC
>.|TRBV20-1|.|TRBJ2-1
CSATYRRGPYNEQFF
TGCAGTGCTACCTATAGGCGGGGACCCTACAATGAGCAGTTCTTC
>.|TRBV2|TRBD1|TRBJ1-5
CASSLTGGGQPQHF
TGTGCCAGCAGCCTTACAGGGGGCGGTCAGCCCCAGCATTTT
>.|TRBV14|.|TRBJ2-1
CASSQDWGRTTYNEQFF
TGTGCCAGCAGCCAAGATTGGGGCCGAACCACCTACAATGAGCAGTTCTTC
>.|TRBV4-1|.|TRBJ1-4
CASSQGGGTNEKLFF
TGCGCCAGCAGCCAAGGGGGGGGGACTAATGAAAAACTGTTTTTT
>.|TRBV6-2/TRBV6-3|TRBD2|TRBJ2-3
CASSYAGGTDTQYF
TGTGCCAGCAGTTACGCGGGAGGCACAGATACGCAGTATTTT
>.|TRBV13|.|TRBJ2-5
CASSLHGGQGKRTQYF
TGTGCCAGCAGCTTACACGGGGGCCAGGGGAAGAGAACCCAGTACTTC
>.|TRBV19|TRBD2|TRBJ2-5
CASSRLGGETQYF
TGTGCCAGTAGTCGATTGGGGGGGGAGACCCAGTACTTC
>.|TRBV25-1|TRBD1|TRBJ2-1
CASWGGQGYNEQFF
TGTGCCAGCTGGGGGGGACAGGGCTACAATGAGCAGTTCTTC